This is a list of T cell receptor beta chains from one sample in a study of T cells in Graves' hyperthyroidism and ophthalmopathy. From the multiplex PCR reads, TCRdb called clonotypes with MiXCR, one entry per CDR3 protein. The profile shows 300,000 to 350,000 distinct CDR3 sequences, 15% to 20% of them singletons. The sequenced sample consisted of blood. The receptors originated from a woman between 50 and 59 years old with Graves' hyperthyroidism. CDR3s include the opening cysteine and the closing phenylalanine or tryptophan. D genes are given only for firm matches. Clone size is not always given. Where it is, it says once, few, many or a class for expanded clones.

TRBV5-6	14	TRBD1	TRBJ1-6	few	CASSLGTGGSPLHF	TGTGCCAGCAGCTTGGGGACAGGGGGTTCACCCCTCCACTTT
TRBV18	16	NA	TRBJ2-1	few	CASSLFRASSYNEQFF	TGTGCCAGCTCACTTTTCAGGGCTAGCTCCTACAATGAGCAGTTCTTC
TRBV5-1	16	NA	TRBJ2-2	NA	CASSAADRINTGELFF	TGCGCCAGCAGCGCTGCGGACAGAATCAACACCGGGGAGCTGTTTTTT
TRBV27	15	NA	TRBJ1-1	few	CASSLSAEMNTEAFF	TGTGCCAGCAGTTTATCGGCGGAGATGAACACTGAAGCTTTCTTT
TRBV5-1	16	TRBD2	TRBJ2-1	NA	CASSLDPSGRNNEQFF	TGCGCCAGCAGCTTGGATCCTAGCGGGAGGAACAATGAGCAGTTCTTC
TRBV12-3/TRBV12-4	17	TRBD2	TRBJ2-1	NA	CASSLVTSGRNHNEQFF	TGTGCCAGCAGTTTAGTTACTAGCGGGAGGAACCACAATGAGCAGTTCTTC
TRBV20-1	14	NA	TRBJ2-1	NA	CSARSWDRRNEQFF	TGCAGTGCTAGATCGTGGGACCGACGAAATGAGCAGTTCTTC
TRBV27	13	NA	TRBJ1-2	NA	CASSLWGTTGYTF	TGTGCCAGCAGTTTATGGGGGACCACTGGCTACACCTTC
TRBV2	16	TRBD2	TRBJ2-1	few	CASRDPRLASYNEQFF	TGTGCCAGCAGGGATCCTAGACTAGCCTCCTACAATGAGCAGTTCTTC
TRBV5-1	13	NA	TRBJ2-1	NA	CASSADSINEQFF	TGCGCCAGCAGCGCGGACAGCATTAATGAGCAGTTCTTC
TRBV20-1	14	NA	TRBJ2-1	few	CSARVVGVRDEQFF	TGCAGTGCCCGTGTCGTTGGGGTTCGGGATGAGCAGTTCTTC
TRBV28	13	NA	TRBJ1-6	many	CASRIQGDSPLHF	TGTGCCAGCAGAATCCAGGGTGATTCACCCCTCCACTTT
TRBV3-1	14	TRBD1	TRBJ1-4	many	CASSQRQGSEKLFF	TGTGCCAGCAGCCAACGACAGGGCAGTGAAAAACTGTTTTTT
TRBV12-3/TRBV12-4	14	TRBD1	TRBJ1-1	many	CASTVQGGGTEAFF	TGTGCCAGCACCGTACAGGGGGGAGGGACTGAAGCTTTCTTT
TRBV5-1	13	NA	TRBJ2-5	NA	CASRLGLQGTQYF	TGCGCCAGCAGGCTCGGACTTCAGGGGACCCAGTACTTC
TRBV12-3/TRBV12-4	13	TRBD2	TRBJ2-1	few	CASTRPSGEEQFF	TGTGCCAGCACCAGACCTAGCGGAGAAGAGCAGTTCTTC
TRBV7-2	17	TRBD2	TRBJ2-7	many	CASRVLAGEVVSYEQYF	TGTGCCAGCAGGGTACTAGCGGGAGAGGTAGTGTCCTACGAGCAGTACTTC
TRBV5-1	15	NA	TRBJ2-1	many	CASSPTGGSNNEQFF	TGCGCCAGCAGCCCTACGGGTGGGTCCAACAATGAGCAGTTCTTC
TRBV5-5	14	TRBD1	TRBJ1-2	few	CASSLVQGDYGYTF	TGTGCCAGCAGCTTGGTTCAGGGGGACTATGGCTACACCTTC
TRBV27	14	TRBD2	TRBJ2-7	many	CASSSLRDYYEQYF	TGTGCCAGCAGTTCCCTCCGGGACTACTACGAGCAGTACTTC
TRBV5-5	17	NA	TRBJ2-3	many	CASSLKDSLLGTDTQYF	TGTGCCAGCAGCCTAAAGGACTCGCTATTAGGCACAGATACGCAGTATTTT
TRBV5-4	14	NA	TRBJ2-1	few	CASSLGGLDNEQFF	TGTGCCAGCAGCTTGGGGGGTTTGGACAATGAGCAGTTCTTC
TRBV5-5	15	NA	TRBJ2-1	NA	CASSLLTDSYNEQFF	TGTGCCAGCAGTTTGCTGACGGATTCCTACAATGAGCAGTTCTTC
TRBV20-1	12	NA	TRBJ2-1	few	CSASGVLHEQFF	TGCAGTGCTAGCGGGGTCCTCCATGAGCAGTTCTTC
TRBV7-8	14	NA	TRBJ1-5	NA	CATNRDSSNQPQHF	TGTGCCACCAACCGGGACTCGAGCAATCAGCCCCAGCATTTT
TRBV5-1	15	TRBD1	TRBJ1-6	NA	CASSFSGTDNSPLHF	TGCGCCAGCAGCTTTTCCGGGACAGATAATTCACCCCTCCACTTT
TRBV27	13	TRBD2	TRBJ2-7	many	CATTRRGGYEQYF	TGTGCCACCACCAGACGGGGGGGATACGAGCAGTACTTC
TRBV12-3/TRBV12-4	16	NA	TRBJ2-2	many	CASSFYLARRTGELFF	TGTGCCAGCAGTTTTTATTTGGCCCGACGGACCGGGGAGCTGTTTTTT
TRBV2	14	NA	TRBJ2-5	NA	CASSEPLHQETQYF	TGTGCCAGCAGTGAACCGCTACACCAAGAGACCCAGTACTTC
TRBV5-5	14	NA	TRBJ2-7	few	CASSSPGVLYEQYF	TGTGCCAGCAGCTCCCCGGGAGTTCTATACGAGCAGTACTTC
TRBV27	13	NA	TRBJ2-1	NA	CASRPTGNNEQFF	TGTGCCAGCAGACCCACAGGGAACAATGAGCAGTTTTTC
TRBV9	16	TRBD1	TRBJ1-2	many	CASSVSPEGAQGGYTF	TGTGCCAGCAGCGTATCCCCGGAGGGGGCGCAGGGTGGCTACACCTTC
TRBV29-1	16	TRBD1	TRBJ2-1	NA	CSGRDRGVNSYNEQFF	TGCAGCGGTCGGGACAGGGGTGTTAACTCCTACAATGAGCAGTTCTTC